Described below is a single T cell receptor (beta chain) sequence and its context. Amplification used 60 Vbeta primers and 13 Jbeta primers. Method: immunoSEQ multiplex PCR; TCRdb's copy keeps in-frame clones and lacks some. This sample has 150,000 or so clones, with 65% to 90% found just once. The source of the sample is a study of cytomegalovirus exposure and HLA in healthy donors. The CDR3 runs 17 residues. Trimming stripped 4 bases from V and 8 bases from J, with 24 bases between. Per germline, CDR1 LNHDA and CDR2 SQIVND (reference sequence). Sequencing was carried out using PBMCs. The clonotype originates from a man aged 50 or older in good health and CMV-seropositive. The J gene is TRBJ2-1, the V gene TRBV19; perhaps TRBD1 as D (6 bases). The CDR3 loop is CASSTSLLGAGKDEQFF. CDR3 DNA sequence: TGTGCCAGTAGTACGTCTCTCCTGGGGGCCGGGAAGGATGAGCAGTTCTTC.